These 28 T cell receptor beta chains were sequenced from one sample in a study of cytomegalovirus exposure and HLA in healthy donors. The PCR employed 60 Vbeta primers together with 13 Jbeta primers. Method: immunoSEQ multiplex PCR; TCRdb's copy keeps in-frame clones and lacks some. This sample has over 200,000 clones, with roughly 87% found just once. Sample: PBMCs. These receptors came from a man in his forties in good health and CMV-seropositive.

The V and J genes are TRBV9 and TRBJ1-2, with D maybe TRBD1 (5 bases). Germline CDR1 is SGDLS and CDR2 is YYNGEE. V dropped 2 bases and J dropped 4 bases, with 12 bases sitting between them. This CDR3 is built from 14 residues. CDR3 region: CASSVTGDSYGYTF. In DNA, the CDR3 is TGTGCCAGCAGCGTTACAGGCGATAGCTATGGCTACACCTTC. Based on the CDR3 plus reference TRBV9 and TRBJ1-2, the full variable domain is DSGVTQTPKHLITATGQRVTLRCSPRSGDLSVYWYQQSLDQGLQFLIQYYNGEERAKGNILERFSAQQFPDLHSELNLSSLELGDSALYFCASSVTGDSYGYTFGSGTRLTVV.

The CDR3: CASSRSTWELFF. CDR3 in DNA: TGTGCCAGCAGCCGGAGTACTTGGGAGCTGTTTTTT. This chain connects TRBV14 to TRBJ2-2; no clear D gene. From germline, CDR1 is SGHDN and CDR2 FVKESK. Deletions cut 4 bases from V and 9 bases from J, with 9 bases between. The CDR3 consists of 12 residues.

This chain connects TRBV10-3 to TRBJ2-7; 12 positions match TRBD2. This CDR3 is 15 amino acids long. V dropped 6 bases and J dropped 7; count of bases not matched to a gene: 10. Germline V gives CDR1 ENHRY, CDR2 SYGVKD. The DNA of the CDR3 is TGTGCCATCAGCGGATTGACTAGCGGGAGTATAGAGCAGTACTTC. Protein: CAISGLTSGSIEQYF.

The J gene is TRBJ2-5, the V gene TRBV7-7; no clear D. The CDR3 is 14 amino acids. Per germline, CDR1 SSHAT and CDR2 FNYEAQ (reference sequence). Trimming removed 2 bases from V and 2 bases from J, with 9 bases in between. The CDR3 DNA reads TGTGCCAGCAGCTTAACCCAGAATCAAGAGACCCAGTACTTC. Translating it yields CASSLTQNQETQYF. Full variable domain (outside the CDR3, taken from reference TRBV7-7 and TRBJ2-5): GAGVSQSPRYKVTKRGQDVTLRCDPISSHATLYWYQQALGQGPEFLTYFNYEAQPDKSGLPSDRFSAERPEGSISTLTIQRTEQRDSAMYRCASSLTQNQETQYFGPGTRLLVL.

J is TRBJ1-5 and V is TRBV5-1, with a tentative D call TRBD1 (6 bases). V shed 4 bases and J shed 1 base, with 12 bases lying between them. This CDR3 has 15 amino acids. CDR1 and CDR2 (germline): SGHRS, YFSETQ. The CDR3 sequence is CASSKRGGSNQPQHF. CDR3 coding DNA: TGCGCCAGCAGCAAAAGGGGGGGGAGCAATCAGCCCCAGCATTTT.

This clone has just one count. V and J are TRBV18 and TRBJ1-2; 9 nucleotides line up with TRBD1. J lost 7 bases, V lost 2 bases, and 8 bases had no gene match. The CDR3 is made up of 15 amino acids. The germline V gene has CDR1 KGHSH and CDR2 LQKENI. The CDR3 loop is CASSPRDRDGSGYTF. The CDR3 DNA is TGTGCCAGCTCACCAAGGGACAGGGACGGCTCTGGCTACACCTTC.

The chain uses TRBV27 and TRBJ1-5; 8 bases match TRBD1. CDR1 and CDR2 from the germline V gene are MNHEY and SMNVEV (reference sequence). Germline trimming cut 2 bases from V and 2 bases from J; bases unmatched to any gene: 5. This CDR3 contains 16 residues. The CDR3 region is CASSLTGTGRNQPQHF. In DNA, the CDR3 is TGTGCCAGCAGTTTAACCGGGACAGGTCGCAATCAGCCCCAGCATTTT.

This clone was observed at least ten times. V gene TRBV6-5 combines with J gene TRBJ2-1; 7 bases are a match to TRBD2. This CDR3 region has 15 residues. The ends lost 6 bases at V and 2 bases at J; junction bases unmatched: 7. The germline CDR1 and CDR2 sequences are MNHEY and SVGAGI. CDR3 amino acids: CASRSTLAAYNEQFF. Written as DNA, the CDR3 is TGTGCCAGCAGGAGCACGCTAGCGGCCTACAATGAGCAGTTCTTC.

In this sample, this clone turned up a few times. This chain joins TRBV15 and TRBJ2-7; 10 bases are shared with TRBD1. The CDR3 sequence is 14 residues long. V trimming: 0 bases; J trimming: 5 bases; junction bases outside the gene matches: 1. Looked up from germline, CDR1 is LNHNV and CDR2 is YYDKDF (reference sequence). The CDR3 reads CATSRDGTGDEQYF. The DNA of the CDR3 is TGTGCCACCAGCAGAGATGGGACAGGGGACGAGCAGTACTTC.

This clone was counted a few times. The chain links TRBV5-1 to TRBJ1-1; D is possibly TRBD1 (5 bases). V lost 0 bases, J lost 10 bases, and 16 bases lay in between. CDR1 and CDR2 (germline): SGHRS, YFSETQ. CDR3 length: 14 amino acids. This CDR3 reads CASSLVGTPEGAFF. CDR3 DNA: TGCGCCAGCAGCTTGGTCGGGACCCCGGAGGGAGCTTTCTTT.

This sequence joins TRBV27 and TRBJ2-3, with a possible D match to TRBD1 (6 bases). The CDR3 has 14 residues. CDR1 and CDR2 (germline): MNHEY, SMNVEV (reference sequence). The V gene lost 6 bases and the J gene lost 6 bases, with 16 bases spanning the gap. CDR3: CASSPLTGRDTQYF. The DNA of the CDR3 is TGTGCCAGCAGCCCCCTGACAGGACGCGATACGCAGTATTTT.

The V and J genes are TRBV19 and TRBJ1-5; the match to TRBD1 covers 9 bases. The V gene end was trimmed by 5 bases and the J gene end by 5 bases; junction bases not matched to a gene: 4. This CDR3 contains 14 residues. In germline, CDR1 is LNHDA, CDR2 SQIVND (reference sequence). The CDR3 reads CASSPNRGHQPQHF. DNA for the CDR3: TGTGCCAGTAGTCCCAACAGGGGGCATCAGCCCCAGCATTTT.

The rearrangement uses TRBV5-4 and TRBJ2-1; 9 positions match TRBD1. Germline CDR1 and CDR2: SGHNT and YYREEE (reference sequence). V was clipped by 4 bases and J by 4 bases; unmatched bases: 6. CDR3 size: 15 residues. The CDR3 coding sequence is TGTGCCAGCAGCCCGGACAGGGGTTATTACAATGAGCAGTTCTTC. This sequence encodes CASSPDRGYYNEQFF.

The CDR3 spells CASSSGGIYEQYF. The CDR3 DNA reads TGTGCCAGCAGCTCTGGCGGGATCTACGAGCAGTACTTC. The chain recombines TRBV7-2 with TRBJ2-7; D possibly corresponds to TRBD2 (6 bases). The CDR3 is made up of 13 amino acids. Germline V gene lookup returns CDR1 SGHTA and CDR2 FQGNSA. Deletions cut 4 bases from V and 3 bases from J, with 10 bases between.

This rearrangement joins TRBV11-3 to TRBJ2-6; D uncertain. This CDR3 comprises 13 residues. V dropped 5 bases and J dropped 5 bases, with 7 bases sitting between them. Germline V lookup: CDR1 SGHNT, CDR2 YENEEA. The CDR3 sequence is CASSRDRANVLTF. For the CDR3, the DNA is TGTGCCAGCAGCCGCGATCGGGCCAACGTCCTGACTTTC.

V usage is TRBV6-5 and J usage is TRBJ2-3, with TRBD1 identical over 8 bases. The CDR3 has 16 residues. From germline, CDR1 is MNHEY and CDR2 SVGAGI. The J segment lost 5 bases and the V segment lost 0 bases, leaving 7 bases of the junction unmatched. This CDR3 reads CASSYSGRGRVDTQYF. The CDR3 nucleotides read TGTGCCAGCAGTTACTCTGGCAGGGGGCGCGTAGATACGCAGTATTTT.

This clone was seen a few times. The chain joins TRBV7-9 to TRBJ2-2; TRBD1 matches 9 bases. The V gene's germline CDR1 is SEHNR and CDR2 FQNEAQ (reference sequence). Trimming took 5 bases from V and 6 from J; bases not matched to a gene: 1. This CDR3 has 13 residues. CDR3 sequence reads: CASSHRGPGELFF. In DNA, the CDR3 is TGTGCCAGCAGCCACAGGGGGCCCGGGGAGCTGTTTTTT.

This clone was seen only once. The V gene is TRBV6-4, the J gene TRBJ1-1, with 8 bases identical to TRBD1. J lost 0 bases, V lost 8 bases, and 2 bases had no gene match. The CDR3 loop spans 13 amino acids. Per the germline V gene, CDR1 is MRHNA and CDR2 is SNTAGT. The CDR3 nucleotides read TGTGCCAGCCGACAGGGGTTGAACACTGAAGCTTTCTTT. This codes for CASRQGLNTEAFF.

J is TRBJ2-1 and V is TRBV6-6; D is unclear. V was clipped by 4 bases and J by 1 base, with 5 bases between them. Germline V gives CDR1 MNHNY, CDR2 SVGAGI (reference sequence). CDR3 size: 13 residues. The chain's CDR3 is CASSSGSYNEQFF. The CDR3 DNA is TGTGCCAGCAGTTCCGGTTCCTACAATGAGCAGTTCTTC.

The DNA of the CDR3 is TGTGCCAGTGGTGACAGGGGGACAACTGAAGCTTTCTTT. Translated, it gives CASGDRGTTEAFF. The chain couples TRBV6-1 to TRBJ1-1; TRBD1 agrees at 9 bases. V gave up 9 bases and J gave up 5 bases; unmatched junction bases: 7. This CDR3 is 13 amino acids long. Looked up from germline, CDR1 is MNHNS and CDR2 is SASEGT.

In nucleotides, the CDR3 is TGTGCCAGTAGTCTGACAGGTTCCCAAGAGACCCAGTACTTC. Its translation is CASSLTGSQETQYF. The chain uses TRBV19 and TRBJ2-5; a weak D match, TRBD1 (6 bases). The CDR3 runs to 14 residues. Germline-derived CDR1 and CDR2 are LNHDA and SQIVND (reference sequence). The ends were cut back, 5 bases at V and 1 base at J, with 11 bases in the middle. The complete variable domain, with remaining parts taken from reference TRBV19 and TRBJ2-5, reads DGGITQSPKYLFRKEGQNVTLSCEQNLNHDAMYWYRQDPGQGLRLIYYSQIVNDFQKGDIAEGYSVSREKKESFPLTVTSAQKNPTAFYLCASSLTGSQETQYFGPGTRLLVL.

The J gene is TRBJ2-1, the V gene TRBV10-2, with 10 bases lining up with TRBD1. The length of the CDR3 is 14 residues. The V and J ends lost 6 bases and 7 bases, in that order; junction bases with no gene match: 6. From germline, CDR1 is WSHSY and CDR2 SAAADI. The CDR3 loop is CASSRTGGGNEQFF. Here the CDR3 DNA reads TGCGCCAGCAGCCGGACAGGGGGTGGAAATGAGCAGTTCTTC.

The chain is built from TRBV15 and TRBJ2-1, with TRBD2 identical over 8 bases. Per the germline V gene, CDR1 is LNHNV and CDR2 is YYDKDF (reference sequence). The V and J ends lost 1 base and 5 bases, in that order; junction bases with no gene match: 7. This CDR3 region has 16 residues. The CDR3 region has the DNA TGTGCCACCAGCAGAGCAGGAATAGCGGGAAACAATGAGCAGTTCTTC. Protein sequence: CATSRAGIAGNNEQFF.

V gene TRBV14 combines with J gene TRBJ2-7; perhaps TRBD2 as D (6 bases). Looked up from germline, CDR1 is SGHDN and CDR2 is FVKESK. The CDR3 runs 15 residues. Between the trimmed V and J ends, which lost 4 bases and 6 bases, there was a span of 19 bases. In nucleotides, the CDR3 is TGTGCCAGCAGCCCGACAGTGGGGGGACGAGGCGAGCAGTACGTC. It yields the protein CASSPTVGGRGEQYV.

The rearrangement uses TRBV29-1 and TRBJ2-1; TRBD2 matches 7 bases. The CDR3 loop spans 14 amino acids. CDR1 and CDR2 from the germline V gene are SQVTM and ANQGSEA. J gave up 5 bases and V 5 bases, and 9 bases lay outside the gene matches. DNA of the CDR3: TGCAGCGTTTCCGAACTAGCGAGAGACAATGAGCAGTTCTTC. It codes for CSVSELARDNEQFF.

The chain employs TRBV29-1 and TRBJ1-1; D might be TRBD1 (6 bases). Trimming pared 6 bases from V and 0 bases from J, leaving 8 bases between. The CDR3 is 12 residues long. The germline V gene encodes CDR1 SQVTM and CDR2 ANQGSEA. For the CDR3, the DNA is TGCAGCGTCCGGACAGTGAACACTGAAGCTTTCTTT. Translating gives CSVRTVNTEAFF. The whole variable domain, filled in from reference TRBV29-1 and TRBJ1-1, reads SAVISQKPSRDICQRGTSLTIQCQVDSQVTMMFWYRQQPGQSLTLIATANQGSEATYESGFVIDKFPISRPNLTFSTLTVSNMSPEDSSIYLCSVRTVNTEAFFGQGTRLTVV.

This sequence joins TRBV4-2 and TRBJ2-4; D is possibly TRBD2 (6 bases). The germline gives CDR1 LGHNA, CDR2 YNFKEQ. Trimming cost V 6 bases and J 0 bases, with 15 bases left between them. The CDR3 runs 16 residues. In DNA, the CDR3 is TGTGCCAGCAGTAGTGTAGCGGCCCTAGCCAAAAACATTCAGTACTTC. It yields the protein CASSSVAALAKNIQYF.

This clone has just a few counts. The genes are TRBV4-2 and TRBJ2-1; D unclear. The CDR3 sequence is 11 residues long. Trimming removed 4 bases at V and 8 bases at J, with 6 bases between. CDR1 is LGHNA and CDR2 is YNFKEQ in the germline V gene. CDR3 DNA sequence: TGTGCCAGCAGCCGAGGAGATGAGCAGTTCTTC. Its protein is CASSRGDEQFF.